In this sample, the clone carrying this T cell receptor beta chain turned up many times. The V end was cut by 7 bases, the J end by 2 bases, with 14 bases between. This CDR3 spans 14 amino acids. From germline, CDR1 is MDHEN and CDR2 SYDVKM. Via MiXCR, TCRdb re-called the reads, giving one row per CDR3 protein. The sample shows about 600,000 distinct CDR3 sequences, roughly a quarter of them seen only once. These data originate in a study of T cell repertoires in cytomegalovirus infection. Study summary: From public TCR beta signatures came an indication of both CMV infection and matching HLA type.

The sample was CD8+ T cells from PBMCs. The chain is built from TRBV28 and TRBJ2-5; a weak D match, TRBD1 (6 bases). The clonotype comes from a human donor in good health (CMV status not recorded). Some clones in this sample may be carry-over from other donors' samples. Written as DNA, the CDR3 is TGTGCCAGCACCGAGGACAGCTTTCAAGAGACCCAGTACTTC. Translating it yields CASTEDSFQETQYF. Full variable domain (outside the CDR3, taken from reference TRBV28 and TRBJ2-5): DVKVTQSSRYLVKRTGEKVFLECVQDMDHENMFWYRQDPGLGLRLIYFSYDVKMKEKGDIPEGYSVSREKKERFSLILESASTNQTSMYLCASTEDSFQETQYFGPGTRLLVL.